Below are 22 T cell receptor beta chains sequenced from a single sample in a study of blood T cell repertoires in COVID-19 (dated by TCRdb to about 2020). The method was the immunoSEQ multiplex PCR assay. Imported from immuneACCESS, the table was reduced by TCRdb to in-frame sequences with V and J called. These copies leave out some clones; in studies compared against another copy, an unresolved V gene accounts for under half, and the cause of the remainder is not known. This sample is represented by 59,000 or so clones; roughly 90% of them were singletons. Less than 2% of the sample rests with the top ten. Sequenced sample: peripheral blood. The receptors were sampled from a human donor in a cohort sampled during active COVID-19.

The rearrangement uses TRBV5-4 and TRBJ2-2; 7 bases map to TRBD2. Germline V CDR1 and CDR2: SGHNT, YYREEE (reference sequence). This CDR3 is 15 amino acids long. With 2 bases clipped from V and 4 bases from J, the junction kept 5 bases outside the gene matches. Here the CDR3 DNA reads TGTGCCAGCAGCTTCGGGGGGTTGGGCACCGGGGAGCTGTTTTTT. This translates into CASSFGGLGTGELFF.

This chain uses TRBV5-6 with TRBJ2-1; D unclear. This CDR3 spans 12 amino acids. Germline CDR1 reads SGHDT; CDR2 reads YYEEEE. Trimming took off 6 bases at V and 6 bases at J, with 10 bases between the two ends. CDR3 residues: CASTRLSNEQFF. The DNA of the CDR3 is TGTGCCAGCACACGACTCTCCAATGAGCAGTTCTTC.

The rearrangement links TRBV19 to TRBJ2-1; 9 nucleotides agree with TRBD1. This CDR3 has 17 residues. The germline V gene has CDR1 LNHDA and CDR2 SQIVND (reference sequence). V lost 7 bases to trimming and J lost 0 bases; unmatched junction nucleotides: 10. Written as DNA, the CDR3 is TGTGCCAGTATGGGGGGGACAGGGCCCCTCTCCTACAATGAGCAGTTCTTC. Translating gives CASMGGTGPLSYNEQFF.

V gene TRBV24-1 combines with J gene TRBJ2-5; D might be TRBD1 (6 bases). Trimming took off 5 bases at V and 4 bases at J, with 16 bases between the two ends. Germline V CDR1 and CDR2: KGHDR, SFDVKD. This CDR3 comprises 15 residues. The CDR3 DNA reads TGTGCCACCAGTGCATCAGGGGCTGGGTTAGAGACCCAGTACTTC. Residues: CATSASGAGLETQYF.

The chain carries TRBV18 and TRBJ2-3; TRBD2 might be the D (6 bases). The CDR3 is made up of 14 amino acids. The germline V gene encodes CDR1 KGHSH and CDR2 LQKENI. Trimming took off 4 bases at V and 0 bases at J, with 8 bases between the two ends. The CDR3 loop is CASSQRASTDTQYF. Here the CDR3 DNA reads TGTGCCAGCTCACAGCGGGCAAGCACAGATACGCAGTATTTT. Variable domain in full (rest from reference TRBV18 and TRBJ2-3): NAGVMQNPRHLVRRRGQEARLRCSPMKGHSHVYWYRQLPEEGLKFMVYLQKENIIDESGMPKERFSAEFPKEGPSILRIQQVVRGDSAAYFCASSQRASTDTQYFGPGTRLTVL.

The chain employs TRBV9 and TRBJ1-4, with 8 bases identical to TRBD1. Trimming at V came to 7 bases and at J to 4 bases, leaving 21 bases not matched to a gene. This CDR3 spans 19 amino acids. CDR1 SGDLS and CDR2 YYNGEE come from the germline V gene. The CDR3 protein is CASGERSRGQATNNEKLFF. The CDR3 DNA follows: TGTGCCAGCGGAGAAAGGTCTAGGGGACAGGCAACTAATAATGAAAAACTGTTTTTT.

CDR3 coding DNA: TGTGCCAGCAGTTTGGTGGGGGCTAACACTGAAGCTTTCTTT. Amino acids: CASSLVGANTEAFF. V is TRBV27 and J is TRBJ1-1, with a weak D call TRBD1 (6 bases). This CDR3 comprises 14 residues. Germline values: CDR1 MNHEY, CDR2 SMNVEV (reference sequence). V shed 3 bases and J shed 2 bases, with 10 bases lying between them.

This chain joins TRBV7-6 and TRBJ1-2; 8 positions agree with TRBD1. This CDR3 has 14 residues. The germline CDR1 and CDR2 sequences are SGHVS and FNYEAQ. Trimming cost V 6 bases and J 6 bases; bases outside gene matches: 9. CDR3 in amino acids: CASSPTAGGDGYTF. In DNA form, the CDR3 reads TGTGCCAGCAGTCCTACGGCAGGGGGCGATGGCTACACCTTC.

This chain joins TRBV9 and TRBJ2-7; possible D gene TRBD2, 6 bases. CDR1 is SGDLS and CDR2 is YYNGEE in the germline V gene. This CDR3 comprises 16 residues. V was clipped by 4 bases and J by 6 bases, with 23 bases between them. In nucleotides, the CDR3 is TGTGCCAGCAGCTCCGGATCCCCTAGCGAGGCGACCGAGCAGTACTTC. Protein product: CASSSGSPSEATEQYF.

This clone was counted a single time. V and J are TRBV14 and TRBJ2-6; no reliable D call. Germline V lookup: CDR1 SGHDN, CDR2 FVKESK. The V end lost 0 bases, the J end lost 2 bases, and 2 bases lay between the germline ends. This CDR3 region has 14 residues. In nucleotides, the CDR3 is TGTGCCAGCAGCCAAGACACTGGGGCCAACGTCCTGACTTTC. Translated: CASSQDTGANVLTF.

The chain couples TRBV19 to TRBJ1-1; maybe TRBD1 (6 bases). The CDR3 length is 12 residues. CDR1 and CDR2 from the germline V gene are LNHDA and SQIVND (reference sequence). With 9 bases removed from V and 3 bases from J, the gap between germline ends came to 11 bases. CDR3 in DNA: TGTGCCAGCCGACAGGACTACACTGAAGCTTTCTTT. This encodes CASRQDYTEAFF.

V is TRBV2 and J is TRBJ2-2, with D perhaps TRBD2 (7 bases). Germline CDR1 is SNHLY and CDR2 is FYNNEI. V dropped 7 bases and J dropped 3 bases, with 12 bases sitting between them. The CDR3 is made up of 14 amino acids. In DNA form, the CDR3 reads TGTGCCAGCATTAAGGGGGGGGACACCGGGGAGCTGTTTTTT. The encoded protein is CASIKGGDTGELFF.

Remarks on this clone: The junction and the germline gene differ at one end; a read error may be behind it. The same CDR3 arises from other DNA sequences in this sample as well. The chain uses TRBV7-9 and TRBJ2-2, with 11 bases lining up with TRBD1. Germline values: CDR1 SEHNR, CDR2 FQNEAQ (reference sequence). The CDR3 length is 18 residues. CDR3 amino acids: CASSSWTGGGANTGELFF. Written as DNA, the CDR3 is TGTGCCAGCAGCTCCTGGACAGGGGGCGGAGCGAACACCGGAGAGCTGTTTTTT.

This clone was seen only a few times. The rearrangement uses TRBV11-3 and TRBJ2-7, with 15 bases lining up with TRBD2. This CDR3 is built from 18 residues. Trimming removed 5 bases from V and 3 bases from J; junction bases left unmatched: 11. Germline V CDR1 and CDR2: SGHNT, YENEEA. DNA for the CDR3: TGTGCCAGCAGCCCCACGCGCGGACTAGCGGGAGGGGACTACGAGCAGTACTTC. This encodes CASSPTRGLAGGDYEQYF.

The CDR3 DNA follows: TGTGCCAGCAGCCCGTTCTCGATGACAGCGAACACCGGGGAGCTGTTTTTT. Protein: CASSPFSMTANTGELFF. The rearrangement links TRBV5-6 to TRBJ2-2; weak D call: TRBD1 (5 bases). The CDR3 totals 17 residues. Looked up from germline, CDR1 is SGHDT and CDR2 is YYEEEE. Trimming took 4 bases from V and 0 from J, leaving 16 bases between them.

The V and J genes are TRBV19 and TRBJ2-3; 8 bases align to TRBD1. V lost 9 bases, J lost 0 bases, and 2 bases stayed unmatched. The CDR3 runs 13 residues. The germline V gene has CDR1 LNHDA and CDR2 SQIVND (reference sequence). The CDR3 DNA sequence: TGTGCCAGCGGACAGGGAAGCACAGATACGCAGTATTTT. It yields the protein CASGQGSTDTQYF.

The CDR3 spells CATSAYGANVLTF. DNA of the CDR3: TGTGCCACCAGTGCCTACGGGGCCAACGTCCTGACTTTC. V and J are TRBV24-1 and TRBJ2-6; unclear D gene. Trimming removed 5 bases from V and 4 bases from J, with 5 bases in between. Germline assignment: CDR1 KGHDR and CDR2 SFDVKD. The CDR3 covers 13 residues.

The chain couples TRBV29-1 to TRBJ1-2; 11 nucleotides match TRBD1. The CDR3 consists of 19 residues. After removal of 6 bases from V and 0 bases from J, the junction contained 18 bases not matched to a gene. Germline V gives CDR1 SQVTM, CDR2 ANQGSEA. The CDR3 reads CSVRTGGAVTPITNYGYTF. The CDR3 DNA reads TGCAGCGTGCGGACAGGGGGCGCGGTTACTCCTATTACTAACTATGGCTACACCTTC. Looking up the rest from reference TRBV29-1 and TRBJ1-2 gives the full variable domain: SAVISQKPSRDICQRGTSLTIQCQVDSQVTMMFWYRQQPGQSLTLIATANQGSEATYESGFVIDKFPISRPNLTFSTLTVSNMSPEDSSIYLCSVRTGGAVTPITNYGYTFGSGTRLTVV.

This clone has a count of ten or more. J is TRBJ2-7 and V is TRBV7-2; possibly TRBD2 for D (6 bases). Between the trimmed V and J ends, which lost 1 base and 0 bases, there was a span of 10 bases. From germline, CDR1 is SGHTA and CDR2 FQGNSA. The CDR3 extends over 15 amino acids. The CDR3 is CASSLGAGRSYEQYF. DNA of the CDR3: TGTGCCAGCAGCTTAGGAGCGGGCCGCTCCTACGAGCAGTACTTC.

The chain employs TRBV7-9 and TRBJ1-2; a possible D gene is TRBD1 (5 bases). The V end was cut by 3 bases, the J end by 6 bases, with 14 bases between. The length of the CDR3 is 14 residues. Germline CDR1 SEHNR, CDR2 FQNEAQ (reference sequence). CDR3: CASSFRVPPDGYTF. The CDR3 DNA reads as TGTGCCAGCAGCTTCAGGGTCCCCCCGGATGGCTACACCTTC.

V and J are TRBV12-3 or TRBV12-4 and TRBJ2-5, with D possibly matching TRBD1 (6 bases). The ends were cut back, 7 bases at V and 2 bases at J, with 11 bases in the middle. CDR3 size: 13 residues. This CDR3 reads CASKRDIQETQYF. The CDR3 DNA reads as TGTGCCAGCAAGAGGGACATTCAAGAGACCCAGTACTTC.

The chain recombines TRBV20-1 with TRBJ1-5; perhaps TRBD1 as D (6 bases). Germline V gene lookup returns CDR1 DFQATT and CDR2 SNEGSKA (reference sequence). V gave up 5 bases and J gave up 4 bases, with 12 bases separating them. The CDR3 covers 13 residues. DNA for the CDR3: TGCAGTGCTCGTGAGAGGGGGAATCAGCCCCAGCATTTT. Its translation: CSARERGNQPQHF.